One T cell receptor beta chain is described in this entry. Its antigen remains unidentified. Unsorted PBMC samples were amplified in replicate PCRs containing roughly 300 ng DNA, about 30,000 T cell genomes. Using ten immunoSEQ deep assay plates, investigators sequenced unsorted PBMC DNA. Clones were sequenced by immunoSEQ multiplex PCR, and TCRdb holds only the in-frame ones, with some missing. Here the sample spans around 440,000 clones, around 77% being singletons. This specimen comes from a study of shared clonotypes between healthy human individuals. Overall study results and limits: Clonotype sharing levels among donors were expected to vary with sequencing depth. Tissue TCR repertoires likely differ from these blood-only repertoires.

Sequences were obtained from PBMCs. The receptor was isolated from a woman aged 40 to 50 in good health. Some clones in this sample may be carry-over from other donors' samples.

CDR3 in amino acids: CASSPRGAGANVLTF. CDR3 DNA: TGTGCCAGCAGCCCTCGGGGGGCTGGGGCCAACGTCCTGACTTTC. The chain recombines TRBV7-9 with TRBJ2-6; 7 bases map to TRBD2. The ends lost 5 bases at V and 2 bases at J; junction bases unmatched: 3. The CDR3 spans 15 residues. Germline V gives CDR1 SEHNR, CDR2 FQNEAQ (reference sequence).